Each of the 8 T cell receptor beta chains below was sequenced from the same sample in a study of blood T cell repertoires in COVID-19. TCRdb's table, derived via immunoSEQ multiplex PCR, lists solely in-frame clones and lacks some. Of under 95,000 clones listed, 70% to 90% are singletons. Sequencing was performed on peripheral blood. These receptors originate from a human donor with acute or convalescent COVID-19. The donor label of this sample is uncertain.

Worth noting for this clone: The same CDR3 can be traced to other DNA sequences in this sample. This chain uses TRBV9 with TRBJ1-1; a possible D gene is TRBD1 (6 bases). CDR1 and CDR2 (germline): SGDLS, YYNGEE. Trimming took off 0 bases at V and 4 bases at J, with 7 bases between the two ends. There are 13 residues in the CDR3. CDR3 protein: CASSVAGATEAFF. The CDR3 region has the DNA TGTGCCAGCAGCGTAGCAGGGGCCACTGAAGCTTTCTTT.

The chain links TRBV6-5 to TRBJ1-5; 8 bases fit TRBD1. Looked up from germline, CDR1 is MNHEY and CDR2 is SVGAGI. The CDR3 has 13 amino acids. Trimming cost V 3 bases and J 7 bases; bases outside gene matches: 2. The CDR3 coding sequence is TGTGCCAGCAGTTATTACAGGGGGCAGCCCCAGCATTTT. Amino acids: CASSYYRGQPQHF.

Notes on this clone: The junction departs from the called germline gene at one end, perhaps through a read error. The chain links TRBV29-1 to TRBJ1-2, with unresolved D. The CDR3 is 12 amino acids. Germline V gives CDR1 SQVTM, CDR2 ANQGSEA. This CDR3 reads CSSSPQNSGYTF. The DNA for the CDR3 is TGCAGCTCTAGCCCCCAAAACTCTGGCTACACCTTC.

The CDR3 coding sequence is TGTGCCAGCAGTTACCCCCGGGACAGGGGGGGCTATGGCTACACCTTC. The encoded protein is CASSYPRDRGGYGYTF. The chain has TRBV6-5 and TRBJ1-2; 11 bases map to TRBD1. This CDR3 has 16 amino acids. V gave up 2 bases and J gave up 4 bases; unmatched junction bases: 6. CDR1 and CDR2 from the germline V gene are MNHEY and SVGAGI.

The CDR3 DNA sequence: TGTGCCAGCAGATACTACCCCGGGACAGGGAGCAATCAGCCCCAGCATTTT. Protein sequence: CASRYYPGTGSNQPQHF. The chain has TRBV14 and TRBJ1-5; 9 bases are shared with TRBD1. This CDR3 is 17 amino acids long. CDR1 is SGHDN and CDR2 is FVKESK in the germline V gene. Trimming at V came to 6 bases and at J to 1 base, leaving 10 bases not matched to a gene.

The chain couples TRBV4-2 to TRBJ2-5; no firm D call. The CDR3 contains 13 residues. Germline-derived CDR1 and CDR2 are LGHNA and YNFKEQ. Trimming stripped 2 bases from V and 2 bases from J, with 6 bases between. CDR3 sequence (DNA): TGTGCCAGCAGCCAACTGAGTCAAGAGACCCAGTACTTC. It codes for CASSQLSQETQYF.

This sequence joins TRBV13 and TRBJ2-4; maybe TRBD1 (6 bases). The V and J ends lost 7 bases and 6 bases respectively, with 16 bases between them. This CDR3 region has 14 residues. CDR1 PRHDT and CDR2 FYEKMQ come from the germline V gene (reference sequence). The chain's CDR3 is CASTPTGTTNIQYF. DNA of the CDR3: TGTGCCAGCACACCTACAGGGACCACAAACATTCAGTACTTC. The full variable domain, with the rest looked up from reference TRBV13 and TRBJ2-4, is AAGVIQSPRHLIKEKRETATLKCYPIPRHDTVYWYQQGPGQDPQFLISFYEKMQSDKGSIPDRFSAQQFSDYHSELNMSSLELGDSALYFCASTPTGTTNIQYFGAGTRLSVL.

The chain joins TRBV7-6 to TRBJ1-3, with 8 bases aligning to TRBD1. The CDR3 is made up of 19 amino acids. Germline lookup yields CDR1 SGHVS and CDR2 FNYEAQ. V lost 1 base to trimming and J lost 4 bases; unmatched junction nucleotides: 15. The CDR3 sequence: CASSLVGRGRVWSGNTIYF. The CDR3 coding sequence is TGTGCCAGCAGCTTAGTGGGCAGGGGGCGCGTATGGTCCGGAAACACCATATATTTT.